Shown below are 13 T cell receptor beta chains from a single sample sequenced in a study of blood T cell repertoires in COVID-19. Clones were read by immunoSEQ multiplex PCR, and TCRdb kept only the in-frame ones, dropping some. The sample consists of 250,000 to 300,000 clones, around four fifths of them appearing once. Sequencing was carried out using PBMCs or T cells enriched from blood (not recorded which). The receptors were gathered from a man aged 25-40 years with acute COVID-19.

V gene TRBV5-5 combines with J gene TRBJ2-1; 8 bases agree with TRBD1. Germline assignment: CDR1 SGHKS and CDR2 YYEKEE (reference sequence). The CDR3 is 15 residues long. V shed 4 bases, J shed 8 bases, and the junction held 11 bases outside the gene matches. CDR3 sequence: CASSPRPDREDEQFF. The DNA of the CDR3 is TGTGCCAGCAGCCCTCGCCCGGACAGGGAAGATGAGCAGTTCTTC.

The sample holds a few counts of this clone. The CDR3 coding sequence is TGTGCCAGCTCATCAACAGGCCAGCACGAGCAGTACGTC. The encoded protein is CASSSTGQHEQYV. The chain couples TRBV18 to TRBJ2-7; the D gene is possibly TRBD1 (5 bases). Trimming shortened V by 5 bases and J by 5 bases, and 13 bases separated the two germline ends. The CDR3 totals 13 residues. Germline loops: CDR1 KGHSH, CDR2 LQKENI.

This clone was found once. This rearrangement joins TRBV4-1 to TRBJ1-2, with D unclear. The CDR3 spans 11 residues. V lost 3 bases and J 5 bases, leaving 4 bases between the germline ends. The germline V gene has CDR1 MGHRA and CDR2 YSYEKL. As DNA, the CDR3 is TGCGCCAGCAGCCAGGCATATGGCTACACCTTC. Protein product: CASSQAYGYTF.

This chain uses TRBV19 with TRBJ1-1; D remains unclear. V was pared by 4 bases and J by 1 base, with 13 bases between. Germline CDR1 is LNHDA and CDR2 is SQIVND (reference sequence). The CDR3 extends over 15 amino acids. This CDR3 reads CASSTLGWQNTEAFF. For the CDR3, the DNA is TGTGCCAGTAGTACCCTCGGGTGGCAGAACACTGAAGCTTTCTTT.

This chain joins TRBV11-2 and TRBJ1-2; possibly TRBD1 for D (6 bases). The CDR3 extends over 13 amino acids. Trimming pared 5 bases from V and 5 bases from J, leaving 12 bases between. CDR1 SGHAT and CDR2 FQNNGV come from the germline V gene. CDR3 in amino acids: CASSRDRFYGYTF. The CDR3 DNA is TGTGCCAGCAGCCGCGACAGGTTTTATGGCTACACCTTC.

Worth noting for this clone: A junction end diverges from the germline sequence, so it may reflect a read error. The CDR3 DNA reads as TGTGCTAGCAGCTGGGGTGCTAGCGGGAGGTCCGGGGAGCTGTTTTTT. This translates into CASSWGASGRSGELFF. This chain joins TRBV7-7 and TRBJ2-2; 11 bases are shared with TRBD2. Germline V CDR1 and CDR2: SSHAT, FNYEAQ (reference sequence). CDR3 length: 16 amino acids.

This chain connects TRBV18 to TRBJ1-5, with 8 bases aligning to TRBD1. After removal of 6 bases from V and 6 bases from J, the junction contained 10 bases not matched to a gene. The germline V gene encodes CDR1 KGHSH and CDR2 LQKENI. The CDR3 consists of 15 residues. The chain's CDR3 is CASSFGQGGGQPQHF. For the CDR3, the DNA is TGTGCCAGCTCTTTTGGACAGGGAGGAGGTCAGCCCCAGCATTTT. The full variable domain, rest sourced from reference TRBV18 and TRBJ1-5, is NAGVMQNPRHLVRRRGQEARLRCSPMKGHSHVYWYRQLPEEGLKFMVYLQKENIIDESGMPKERFSAEFPKEGPSILRIQQVVRGDSAAYFCASSFGQGGGQPQHFGDGTRLSIL.

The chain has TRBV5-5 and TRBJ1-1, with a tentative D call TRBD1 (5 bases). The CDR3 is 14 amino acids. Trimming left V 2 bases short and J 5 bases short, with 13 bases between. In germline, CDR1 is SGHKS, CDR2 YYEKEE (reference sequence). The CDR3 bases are TGTGCCAGCAGCTTTGCGGGGGTAGGGACTGAAGCTTTCTTT. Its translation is CASSFAGVGTEAFF.

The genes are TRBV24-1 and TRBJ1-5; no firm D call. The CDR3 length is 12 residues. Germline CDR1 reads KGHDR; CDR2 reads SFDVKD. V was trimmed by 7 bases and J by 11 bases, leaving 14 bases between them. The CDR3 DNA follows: TGTGCCACCAGCTCTATAACGGGGACCCAGCATTTT. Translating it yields CATSSITGTQHF.

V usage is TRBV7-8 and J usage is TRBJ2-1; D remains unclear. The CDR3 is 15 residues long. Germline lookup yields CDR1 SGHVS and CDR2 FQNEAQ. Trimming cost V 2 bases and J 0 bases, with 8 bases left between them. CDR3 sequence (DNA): TGTGCCAGCAGCTTACGTGAGGTCTCCTACAATGAGCAGTTCTTC. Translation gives CASSLREVSYNEQFF. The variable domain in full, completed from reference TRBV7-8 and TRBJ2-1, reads GAGVSQSPRYKVAKRGQDVALRCDPISGHVSLFWYQQALGQGPEFLTYFQNEAQLDKSGLPSDRFFAERPEGSVSTLKIQRTQQEDSAVYLCASSLREVSYNEQFFGPGTRLTVL.

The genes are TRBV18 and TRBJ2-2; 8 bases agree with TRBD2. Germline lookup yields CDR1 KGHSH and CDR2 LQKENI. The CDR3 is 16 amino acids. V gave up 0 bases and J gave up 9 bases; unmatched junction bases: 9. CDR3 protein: CASSPPAGGGSWELFF. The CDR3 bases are TGTGCCAGCTCACCACCCGCGGGAGGTGGGTCATGGGAGCTGTTTTTT.

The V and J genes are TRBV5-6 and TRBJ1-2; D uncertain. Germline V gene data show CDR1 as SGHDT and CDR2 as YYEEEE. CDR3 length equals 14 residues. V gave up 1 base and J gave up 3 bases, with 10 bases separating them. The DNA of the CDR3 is TGTGCCAGCAGCTTGTTACAGTCCCACTATGGCTACACCTTC. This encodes CASSLLQSHYGYTF.

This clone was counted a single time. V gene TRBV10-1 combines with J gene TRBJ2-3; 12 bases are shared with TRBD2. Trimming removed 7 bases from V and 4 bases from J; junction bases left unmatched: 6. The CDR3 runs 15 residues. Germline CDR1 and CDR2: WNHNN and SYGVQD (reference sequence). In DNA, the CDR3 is TGCGCCAGCACGCTAGCGGGAGGGTTTTCAGATACGCAGTATTTT. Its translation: CASTLAGGFSDTQYF.